The present entry profiles one T cell receptor (beta chain) with its context. Antigen unknown. Germline V lookup: CDR1 MNHEY, CDR2 SMNVEV (reference sequence). The CDR3 consists of 16 residues. It was 3,000 to 4,000 ng of total RNA that each TCR library used. UMIs were attached via template switching, each with a 6-nucleotide sample barcode. Reprocessing the 5' RACE reads, TCRdb reports a single entry for every CDR3 protein and omits DNA. Its clone listing holds more than 350,000 distinct CDR3 sequences. This specimen comes from a study of monozygotic twins with inflammatory bowel disease. Study findings and constraints: Possibly because of limited power, concordant and discordant twins showed no difference in repertoire similarity. Researchers were unable to tell different T cell subtypes apart.

Sequenced: blood. The chain employs TRBV27 and TRBJ2-5; TCRdb's assignment of TRBD1 cannot be checked, as there is no DNA. This TCR was sampled from a human donor with ulcerative colitis or Crohn's disease, or a healthy co-twin of an affected twin (not recorded which). The CDR3 sequence: CASSLSGTGVKETQYF.